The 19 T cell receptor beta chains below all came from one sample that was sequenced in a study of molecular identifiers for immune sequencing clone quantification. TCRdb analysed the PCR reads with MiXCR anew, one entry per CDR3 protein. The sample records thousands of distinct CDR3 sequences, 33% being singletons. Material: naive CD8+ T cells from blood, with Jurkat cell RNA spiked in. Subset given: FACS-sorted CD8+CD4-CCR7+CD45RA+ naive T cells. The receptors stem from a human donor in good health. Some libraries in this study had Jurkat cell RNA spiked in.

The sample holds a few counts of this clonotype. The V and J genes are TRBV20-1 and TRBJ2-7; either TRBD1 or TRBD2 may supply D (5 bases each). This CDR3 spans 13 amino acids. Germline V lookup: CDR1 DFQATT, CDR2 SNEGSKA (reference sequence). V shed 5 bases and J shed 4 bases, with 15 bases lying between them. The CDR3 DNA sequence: TGCAGTGCTGTTGGCAGGGAGAGGTACGAGCAGTACTTC. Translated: CSAVGRERYEQYF.

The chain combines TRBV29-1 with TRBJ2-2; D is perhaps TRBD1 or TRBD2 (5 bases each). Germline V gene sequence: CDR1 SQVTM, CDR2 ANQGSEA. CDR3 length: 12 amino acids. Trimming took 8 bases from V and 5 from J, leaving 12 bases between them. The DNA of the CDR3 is TGCAGCTACCGGGACCCAACCGGGGAGCTGTTTTTT. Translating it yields CSYRDPTGELFF.

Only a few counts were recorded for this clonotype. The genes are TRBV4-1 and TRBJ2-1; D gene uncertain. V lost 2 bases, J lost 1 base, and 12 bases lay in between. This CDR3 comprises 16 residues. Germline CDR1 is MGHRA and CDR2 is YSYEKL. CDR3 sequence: CASSQLDGISYNEQFF. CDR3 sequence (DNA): TGCGCCAGCAGCCAATTAGATGGCATTTCCTACAATGAGCAGTTCTTC.

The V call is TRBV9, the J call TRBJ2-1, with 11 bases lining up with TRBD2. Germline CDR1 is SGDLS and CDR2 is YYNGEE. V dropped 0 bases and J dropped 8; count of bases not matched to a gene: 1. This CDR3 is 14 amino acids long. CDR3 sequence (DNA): TGTGCCAGCAGCGTAGAGGGACTAGCGGATGAGCAGTTCTTC. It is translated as CASSVEGLADEQFF.

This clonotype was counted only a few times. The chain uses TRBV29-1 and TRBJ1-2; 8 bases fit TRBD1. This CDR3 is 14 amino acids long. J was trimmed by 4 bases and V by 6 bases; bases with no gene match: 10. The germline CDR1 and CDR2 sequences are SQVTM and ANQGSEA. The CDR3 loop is CSVGQATLPYGYTF. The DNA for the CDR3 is TGCAGCGTGGGACAGGCGACTCTTCCCTATGGCTACACCTTC.

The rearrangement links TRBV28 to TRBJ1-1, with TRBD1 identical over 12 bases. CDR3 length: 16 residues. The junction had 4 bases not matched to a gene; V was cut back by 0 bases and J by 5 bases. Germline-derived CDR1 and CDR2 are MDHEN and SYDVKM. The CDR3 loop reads CASSLWGQGARTEAFF. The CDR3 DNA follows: TGTGCCAGCAGTTTATGGGGACAGGGGGCTCGGACTGAAGCTTTCTTT. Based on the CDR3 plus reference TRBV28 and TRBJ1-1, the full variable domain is DVKVTQSSRYLVKRTGEKVFLECVQDMDHENMFWYRQDPGLGLRLIYFSYDVKMKEKGDIPEGYSVSREKKERFSLILESASTNQTSMYLCASSLWGQGARTEAFFGQGTRLTVV.

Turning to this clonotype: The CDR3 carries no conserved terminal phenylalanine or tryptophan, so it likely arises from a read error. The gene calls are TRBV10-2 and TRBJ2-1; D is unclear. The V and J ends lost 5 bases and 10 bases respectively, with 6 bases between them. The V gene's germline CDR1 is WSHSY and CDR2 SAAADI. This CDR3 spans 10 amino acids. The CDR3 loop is CASSRPEQFI. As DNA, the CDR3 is TGCGCCAGCAGTCGACCAGAGCAGTTCATC.

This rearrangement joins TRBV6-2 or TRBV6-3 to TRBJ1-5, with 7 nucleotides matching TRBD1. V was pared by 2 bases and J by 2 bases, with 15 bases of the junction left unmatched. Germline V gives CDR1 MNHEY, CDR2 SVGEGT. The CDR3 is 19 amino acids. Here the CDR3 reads CASSYGVRIGGFGNQPQHF. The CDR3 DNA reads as TGTGCCAGCAGTTACGGGGTTCGGATAGGGGGCTTTGGCAATCAGCCCCAGCATTTT.

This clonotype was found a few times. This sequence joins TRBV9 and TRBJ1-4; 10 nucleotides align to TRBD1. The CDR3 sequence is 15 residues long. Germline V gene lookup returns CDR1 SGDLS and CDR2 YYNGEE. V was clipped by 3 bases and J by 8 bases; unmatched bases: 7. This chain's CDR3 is CASSGDRGRVEKLFF. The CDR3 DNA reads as TGTGCCAGCAGCGGAGACAGGGGGCGAGTGGAAAAACTGTTTTTT.

The CDR3 nucleotides read TGTGCCAGCAGGAGCGCTAGCGGGATCTACAATGAGCAGTTCTTC. Residues: CASRSASGIYNEQFF. The genes are TRBV2 and TRBJ2-1, with TRBD2 matching 9 bases. The junction had 6 bases not matched to a gene; V was cut back by 6 bases and J by 3 bases. The CDR3 sequence is 15 residues long. From germline, CDR1 is SNHLY and CDR2 FYNNEI.

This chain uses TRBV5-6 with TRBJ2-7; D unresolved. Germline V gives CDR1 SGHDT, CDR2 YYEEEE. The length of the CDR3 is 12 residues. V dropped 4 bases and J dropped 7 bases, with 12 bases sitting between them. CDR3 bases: TGTGCCAGCAGCCCTACTCTCGGGGAGCAGTACTTC. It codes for CASSPTLGEQYF.

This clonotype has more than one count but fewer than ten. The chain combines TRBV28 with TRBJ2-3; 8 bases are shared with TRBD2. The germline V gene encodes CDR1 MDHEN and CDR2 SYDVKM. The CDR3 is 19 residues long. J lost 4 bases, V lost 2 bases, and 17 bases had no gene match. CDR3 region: CASSLSLSALSGGPDTQYF. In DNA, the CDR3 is TGTGCCAGCAGTTTAAGTCTTTCGGCGTTGTCGGGAGGGCCAGATACGCAGTATTTT.

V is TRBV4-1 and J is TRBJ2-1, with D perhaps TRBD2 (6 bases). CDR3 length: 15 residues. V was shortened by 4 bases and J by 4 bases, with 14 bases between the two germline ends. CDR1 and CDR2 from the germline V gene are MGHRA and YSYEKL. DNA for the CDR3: TGCGCCAGCAGCCGAGTTGCGGACTATTACAATGAGCAGTTCTTC. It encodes CASSRVADYYNEQFF.

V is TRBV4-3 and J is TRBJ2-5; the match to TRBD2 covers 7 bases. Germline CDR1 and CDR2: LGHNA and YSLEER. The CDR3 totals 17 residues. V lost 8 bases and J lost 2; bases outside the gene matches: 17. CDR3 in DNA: TGCGCCAGCCCCGGACTAGATAACGGCCACACACAAGAGACCCAGTACTTC. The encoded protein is CASPGLDNGHTQETQYF.

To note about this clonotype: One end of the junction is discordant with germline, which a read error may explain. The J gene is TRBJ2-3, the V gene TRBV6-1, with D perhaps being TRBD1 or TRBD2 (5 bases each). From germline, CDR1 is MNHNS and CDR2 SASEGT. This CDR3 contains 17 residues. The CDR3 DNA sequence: TGTGCCAGCAGTGATCCAAGGACTGGGGGTAGTGCAGAAACGCTGTATTTT. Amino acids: CASSDPRTGGSAETLYF.

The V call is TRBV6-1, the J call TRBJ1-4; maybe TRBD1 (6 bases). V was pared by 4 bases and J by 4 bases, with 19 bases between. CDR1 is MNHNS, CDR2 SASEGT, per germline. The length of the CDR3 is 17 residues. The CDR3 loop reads CASSGHQGFGYNEKLFF. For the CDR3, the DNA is TGTGCCAGCAGTGGCCACCAGGGGTTTGGATATAATGAAAAACTGTTTTTT.

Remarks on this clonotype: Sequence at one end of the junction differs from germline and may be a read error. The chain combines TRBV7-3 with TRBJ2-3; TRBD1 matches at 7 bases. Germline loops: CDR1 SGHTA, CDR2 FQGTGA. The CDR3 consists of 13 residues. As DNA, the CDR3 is TGTGCCAGCAGCCCACACGGGACAGCTACGCTGTATTTT. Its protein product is CASSPHGTATLYF.

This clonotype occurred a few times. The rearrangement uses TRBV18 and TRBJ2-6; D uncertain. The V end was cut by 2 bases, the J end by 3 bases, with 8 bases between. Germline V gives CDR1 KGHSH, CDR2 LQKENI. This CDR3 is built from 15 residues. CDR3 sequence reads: CASSPMGGGANVLTF. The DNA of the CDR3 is TGTGCCAGCTCACCAATGGGCGGTGGGGCCAACGTCCTGACTTTC.

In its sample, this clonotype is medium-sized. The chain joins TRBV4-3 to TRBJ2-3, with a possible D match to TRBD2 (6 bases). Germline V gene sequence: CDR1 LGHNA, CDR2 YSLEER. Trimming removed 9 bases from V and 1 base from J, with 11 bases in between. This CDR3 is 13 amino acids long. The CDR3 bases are TGCGCCAGTCGGCGGGACCGCACAGATACGCAGTATTTT. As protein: CASRRDRTDTQYF.